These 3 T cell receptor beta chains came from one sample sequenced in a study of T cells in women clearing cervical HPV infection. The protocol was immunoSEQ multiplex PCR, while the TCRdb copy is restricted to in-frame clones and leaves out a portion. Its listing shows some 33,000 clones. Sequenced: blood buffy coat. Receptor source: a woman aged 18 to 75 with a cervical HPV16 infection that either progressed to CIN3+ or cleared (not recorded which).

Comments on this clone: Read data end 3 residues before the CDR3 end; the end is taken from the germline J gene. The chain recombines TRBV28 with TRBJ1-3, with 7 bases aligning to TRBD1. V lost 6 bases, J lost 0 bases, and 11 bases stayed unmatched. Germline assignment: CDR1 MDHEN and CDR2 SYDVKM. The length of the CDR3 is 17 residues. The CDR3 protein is CASRSGQARVSGNTIYF. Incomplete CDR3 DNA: TGTGCCAGCAGGTCAGGACAGGCCCGAGTCTCTGGAAACACC.

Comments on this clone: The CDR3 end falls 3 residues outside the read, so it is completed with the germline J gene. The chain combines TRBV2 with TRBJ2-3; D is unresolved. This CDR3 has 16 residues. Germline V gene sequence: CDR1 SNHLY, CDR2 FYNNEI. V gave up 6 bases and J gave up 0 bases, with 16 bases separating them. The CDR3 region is CASSSIFFASTDTQYF. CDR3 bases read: TGTGCCAGCAGCTCTATCTTCTTCGCTAGCACAGATACG. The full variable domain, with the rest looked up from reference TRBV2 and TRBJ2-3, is EPEVTQTPSHQVTQMGQEVILRCVPISNHLYFYWYRQILGQKVEFLVSFYNNEISEKSEIFDDQFSVERPDGSNFTLKIRSTKLEDSAMYFCASSSIFFASTDTQYFGPGTRLTVL.

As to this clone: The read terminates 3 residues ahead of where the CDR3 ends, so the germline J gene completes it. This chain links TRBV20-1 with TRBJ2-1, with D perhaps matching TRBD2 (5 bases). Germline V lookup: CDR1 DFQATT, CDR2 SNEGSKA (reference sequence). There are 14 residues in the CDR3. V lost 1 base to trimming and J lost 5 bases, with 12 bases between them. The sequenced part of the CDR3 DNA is TGCAGTGCTAGAGCCCTTAGCGCTCACAATGAG. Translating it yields CSARALSAHNE. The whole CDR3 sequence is CSARALSAHNEQFF.